This T cell receptor (beta chain) was captured by sequencing in a study of T-cell memory formation after mild COVID-19. General study findings and limits: A balance of CD4 and CD8 characterized clones contracting day 15 to 85, whereas later expanders leaned CD4+. SARS-CoV-2 specificity of second-wave clones peaking day 37 was unconfirmed.

The germline V and J ends were trimmed by 4 bases and 7 bases, with 18 bases remaining between them. Germline-derived CDR1 and CDR2 are SGDLS and YYNGEE. This CDR3 is 15 amino acids long. Regarding this clonotype: Its target is unknown.

After 5'RACE with constant-segment primers, TCR alpha and TCR beta cDNA libraries carrying sample barcodes and UMIs were obtained. One entry per CDR3 protein, called by TCRdb with MiXCR from the 5' RACE reads. The sample lists 280,000 or so distinct CDR3 sequences, 7% to 10% occurring once. The sample consisted of PBMCs or a T cell subset sorted from them (not recorded which). The sequence was collected from a man between 18 and 35 years old who had mild COVID-19 (a few samples of this study predate the infection). Cell type and time point are not known. The V gene is TRBV9, the J gene TRBJ2-1; possible D gene TRBD2, 5 bases. CDR3 in amino acids: CASSPPPGSGNEQFF. CDR3 DNA sequence: TGTGCCAGCAGCCCACCGCCCGGGTCGGGGAATGAGCAGTTCTTC.